This TCR beta chain was profiled in a study of CD8+ T cells in alopecia areata. Study background: Tofacitinib lasted 6 to 18 months, then 6 months off drug.

The germline CDR1 and CDR2 sequences are SGHDT and YYEEEE. Losses at the gene ends were 0 bases for V and 0 bases for J; bases not matched to a gene: 1. CDR3 length: 15 amino acids. In each case, RNA was isolated and then reverse transcribed into cDNA as the sequencing template. Here immunoSEQ multiplex PCR was the method, and the copy in TCRdb shows in-frame clones only, minus some. The data show roughly 200,000 clones, around 63% seen once. General study results and limits: The study found higher clonality in lesional than normal scalp, especially in alopecia totalis/universalis. Mice gave a clearer picture of TCR sharing than patients did, possibly for HLA-related reasons.

From alopecia areata patients, lesional scalp punch biopsies and peripheral blood were collected. With respect to this clone: Its antigen remains unidentified.

This specimen was CD4+ T cells sorted from blood, taken at week 0. The gene calls are TRBV5-6 and TRBJ2-3, with 7 positions matching TRBD2. This TCR was recovered from a human donor with alopecia areata. DNA for the CDR3: TGTGCCAGCAGCTTGGGACTAGCTAGCACAGATACGCAGTATTTT. Its protein is CASSLGLASTDTQYF.